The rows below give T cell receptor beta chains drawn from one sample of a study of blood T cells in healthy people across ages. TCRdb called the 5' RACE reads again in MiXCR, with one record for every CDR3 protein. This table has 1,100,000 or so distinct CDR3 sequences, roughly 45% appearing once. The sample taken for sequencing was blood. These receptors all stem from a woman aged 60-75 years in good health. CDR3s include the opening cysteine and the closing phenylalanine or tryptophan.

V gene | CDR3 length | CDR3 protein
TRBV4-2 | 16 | CASSQEAKVAGGEQYF
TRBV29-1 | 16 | CSVEFPWQGSSYEQYF
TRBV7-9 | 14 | CASSLRHHTDTQYF
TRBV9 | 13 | CASGYGPQETQYF
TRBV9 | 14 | CASSVLGFGPEQYF
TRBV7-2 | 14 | CASSFRGGAAGYTF
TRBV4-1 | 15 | CASSQLGQGAYEQYF
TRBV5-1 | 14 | CASSVGRANYGYTF
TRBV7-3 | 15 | CASSLRLAGNNEQFF
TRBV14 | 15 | CASRRVGSPGDTQYF
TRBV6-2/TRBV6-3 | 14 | CASSPGKVMVEQYF
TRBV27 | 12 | CASGRTGRDYTF
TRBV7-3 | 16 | CASSLFRAGRENEQFF
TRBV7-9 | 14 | CASSLAGEVDEQFF
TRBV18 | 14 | CASSPGEPLYGYTF
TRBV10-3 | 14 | CAISVEYGTDTQYF
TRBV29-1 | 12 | CSVEMTGYGYTF
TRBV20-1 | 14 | CSAWDRGDYNEQFF
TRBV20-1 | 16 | CSARGEPRTPSYEQYF
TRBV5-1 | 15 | CASSLAGRPSETQYF
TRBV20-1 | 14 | CSASGGTSGYEQYF